A selection of T cell receptor beta chains follows, all from one sample in a study of Ad26.COV2.S vaccination and SARS-CoV-2 variants. Libraries were prepared by immunoSEQ multiplex PCR; TCRdb keeps only in-frame clonotypes and omits some of them. This sample has about 680,000 clones, with more than 80% found just once. The sequences come from peripheral blood, collected in a trial of Ad26.COV2.S vaccine versus placebo. These receptors were taken from a person aged 18-65 years who received the Ad26.COV2.S COVID-19 vaccine or a placebo. CDR3s include the opening cysteine and the closing phenylalanine or tryptophan. D genes are given only for firm matches. Rows may omit the clone size; those that give it use once, few, many or a size class.

j_call clone_size d_call v_call cdr3_nt cdr3_aa
TRBJ2-1 NA TRBD1 TRBV6-5 TGTGCCAGCACCGAAAGGACAGGGTCGAATGAGCAGTTCTTC CASTERTGSNEQFF
TRBJ2-5 NA NA TRBV7-9 TGTGCCAGCAGCTTCCTCAGGGACCAAGAGACCCAGTACTTC CASSFLRDQETQYF
TRBJ2-7 NA NA TRBV15 TGTGCCACCAGCAGTGGTCAGGGGTACGAGCAGTACTTC CATSSGQGYEQYF
TRBJ2-1 NA NA TRBV15 TGTGCCACCAGCACAGGGATGGGCAATGAGCAGTTCTTC CATSTGMGNEQFF
TRBJ2-5 once NA TRBV20-1 TGCAGTGCTAGTATACAGGGAGAGACCCAGTACTTC CSASIQGETQYF
TRBJ1-3 NA NA TRBV7-2 TGTGCCAGCCAGCCCCCCAGGGGCTCTGGAAACACCATATATTTT CASQPPRGSGNTIYF
TRBJ2-1 NA TRBD2 TRBV27 TGTGCCAGCAGTCCGCTAGCGGGAGCGGCTTACAATGAGCAGTTCTTC CASSPLAGAAYNEQFF
TRBJ1-2 NA NA TRBV3-1/TRBV3-2 TGTGCCAGCAGCTCCCACGGGGGACCTAACTATGGCTACACCTTC CASSSHGGPNYGYTF
TRBJ2-3 NA NA TRBV5-4 TGTGCCAGCAGCTTCTCACAGGGCCCGCCAGATACGCAGTATTTT CASSFSQGPPDTQYF
TRBJ1-4 NA NA TRBV2 TGTGCCAGCAGCGTAGACAGGCCCCCTAATGAAAAACTGTTTTTT CASSVDRPPNEKLFF
TRBJ2-7 NA TRBD2 TRBV19 TGTGCCAGCGCTCTAGCGGGAGGGCCCTACGAGCAGTACTTC CASALAGGPYEQYF
TRBJ1-5 NA NA TRBV4-2 TGTGCCAGCAGCCAATGGGCTGAACAGCCCCAGCATTTT CASSQWAEQPQHF
TRBJ1-1 NA TRBD1 TRBV19 TGTGCCAGTAGTATTAAAGGACAGGCGAACACTGAAGCTTTCTTT CASSIKGQANTEAFF
TRBJ2-1 NA NA TRBV6-5 TGTGCCAGCAGTTACCCCCTTAACAATGAGCAGTTCTTC CASSYPLNNEQFF
TRBJ1-1 NA TRBD1 TRBV7-3 TGTGCCAGCAGCCAGACAGGGTTCTCGAACACTGAAGCTTTCTTT CASSQTGFSNTEAFF
TRBJ2-3 NA TRBD1 TRBV6-5 TGTGCCAGCAGGGGACAGGGGGCAACAGATACGCAGTATTTT CASRGQGATDTQYF
TRBJ1-1 NA NA TRBV29-1 TGCAGCGCCTCGGAGGACGGTTCAACAAACACTGAAGCTTTCTTT CSASEDGSTNTEAFF
TRBJ1-5 NA NA TRBV7-8 TGTGCCAGCAGCCCCGTGGGGGCAGGGTACAATCAGCCCCAGCATTTT CASSPVGAGYNQPQHF
TRBJ2-7 once NA TRBV7-2 TGTGCCAGCAGCTCTACCGTGACCTACGAGCAGTACTTC CASSSTVTYEQYF
TRBJ2-7 NA NA TRBV10-3 TGTGCCATCAGTAAAACACGTCCCTACGAGCAGTACTTC CAISKTRPYEQYF
TRBJ2-7 NA TRBD1 TRBV11-2 TGTGCCAGCAGCTTACTCTTCCAGGGGGCCTACGAGCAGTACTTC CASSLLFQGAYEQYF
TRBJ1-3 NA NA TRBV3-1/TRBV3-2 TGTGCCAGCAGCCAAGGGGCCAATGCTGGAAACACCATATATTTT CASSQGANAGNTIYF
TRBJ2-5 once TRBD1 TRBV6-5 TGTGCCAGCAGTAACTTGGGAAGGGGGCCTGAGACCCAGTACTTC CASSNLGRGPETQYF
TRBJ2-2 NA NA TRBV7-6 TGTGCCAGCAGTTGGACTGGAAACACCGGGGAGCTGTTTTTT CASSWTGNTGELFF
TRBJ2-2 NA NA TRBV11-2 TGTGCCAGCAGCTTACGTCAGGGTGGAGCGGCCGGGGAGCTGTTTTTT CASSLRQGGAAGELFF
TRBJ1-1 few NA TRBV7-9 TGTGCCAGCAGCGAAAGGACTGAAGCTTTCTTT CASSERTEAFF
TRBJ1-3 NA NA TRBV7-9 TGTGCCAGCAGCTCCGGAGCGGACTCTGGAAACACCATATATTTT CASSSGADSGNTIYF
TRBJ1-5 NA NA TRBV7-2 TGTGCCAGCAGCTTACAACTGGACGAGCCCCAGCATTTT CASSLQLDEPQHF
TRBJ2-5 NA TRBD2 TRBV30 TGTGCCTGGAGTAGCGGGACTAGCGGCAAAGAGACCCAGTACTTC CAWSSGTSGKETQYF
TRBJ1-1 NA TRBD1 TRBV15 TGTGCTACCGGGACAGGGAACACTGAAGCTTTCTTT CATGTGNTEAFF
TRBJ1-4 NA NA TRBV5-6 TGTGCCAGCAGCCTGGGAGGGGAAAAACTGTTTTTT CASSLGGEKLFF